Following are 2 T cell receptor beta chains from one sample sequenced in a study of blood T cells in healthy people across ages. Primers used in a second PCR of roughly 6 to 11 cycles were a sample-barcoded 5' primer and a J-beta primer mix. MiXCR, run by TCRdb on the 5' RACE reads, gives a single entry per CDR3 protein. The table includes about 800,000 distinct CDR3 sequences, more than 20% detected once. The same data also went into a second study, on T cells of mothers and their children.

The sequenced material came from blood. These receptors came from a boy aged 5-17 years in good health.

The V call is TRBV5-1, the J call TRBJ2-3; D unresolved. Trimming shortened V by 0 bases and J by 2 bases, and 13 bases separated the two germline ends. The CDR3 has 16 amino acids. Germline V gene data show CDR1 as SGHRS and CDR2 as YFSETQ. CDR3 sequence reads: CASSLGGGKATDTQYF. The CDR3 region has the DNA TGCGCCAGCAGCTTGGGCGGCGGAAAGGCCACAGATACGCAGTATTTT.

This chain connects TRBV7-2 to TRBJ2-3, with 8 bases fitting TRBD1. Germline V lookup: CDR1 SGHTA, CDR2 FQGNSA. V dropped 1 base and J dropped 2; count of bases not matched to a gene: 5. The CDR3 is made up of 16 amino acids. The CDR3 region has the DNA TGTGCCAGCAGCTTAGTGGTCAGGGGGCTCACAGATACGCAGTATTTT. Translated: CASSLVVRGLTDTQYF.